The clone carrying this T cell receptor beta chain was seen repeatedly, ten times or more. Antigen unknown. MiXCR, run by TCRdb on the reads, gives a single entry per CDR3 protein. The sample contains about 220,000 distinct CDR3 sequences, around 40% of which appear only once. The CDR3 runs to 16 residues. Germline-derived CDR1 and CDR2 are SGHTA and FQGNSA. V trimming: 3 bases; J trimming: 1 base; junction bases outside the gene matches: 2. This entry comes from a study of T cell repertoires in cytomegalovirus infection. This chain links TRBV7-2 with TRBJ2-6; 8 bases align to TRBD1. The sequenced sample was CD8+ T cells from cultured PBMCs, obtained from culture after CMV antigen stimulation. This clonotype was obtained from a human donor in good health (CMV status not recorded). Some clones in this sample may be carry-over from other donors' samples. For the CDR3, the DNA is TGTGCCAGCAGCTTGACAGGGGTTTCTGGGGCCAACGTCCTGACTTTC. This translates into CASSLTGVSGANVLTF.